The 13 T cell receptor beta chains presented below share a single source sample, sequenced in a study of B cell selection in AIRE deficiency. CD4+CD127+ cells were sorted as the conventional CD4 T cells. Profiling relied on immunoSEQ multiplex PCR, and the TCRdb table lists in-frame clones only, not all of them. There are around 20,000 clones in the sample; around 97% occur only once, and 0.3% lies in the top ten. The sample taken for sequencing was conventional CD4+ T cells sorted from PBMCs. The receptors originated from a human donor with AIRE deficiency.

Only one count was recorded for this clone. The chain links TRBV28 to TRBJ1-5; 9 bases agree with TRBD1. The germline CDR1 and CDR2 sequences are MDHEN and SYDVKM. The CDR3 is 11 amino acids. The V gene end was trimmed by 8 bases and the J gene end by 11 bases; junction bases not matched to a gene: 4. DNA for the CDR3: TGTGCCAGCGGACGGACAGGGGCCCAGCATTTT. Its protein is CASGRTGAQHF.

The chain combines TRBV4-1 with TRBJ2-3, with 7 bases fitting TRBD2. The CDR3 covers 15 residues. CDR1 is MGHRA and CDR2 is YSYEKL in the germline V gene. Germline trimming cut 4 bases from V and 6 bases from J; bases unmatched to any gene: 10. CDR3 nucleotides: TGCGCCAGCAGCCGGGTCAGCGGGATGTCGGATACGCAGTATTTT. Protein: CASSRVSGMSDTQYF.

This rearrangement joins TRBV19 to TRBJ1-3; no firm D call. The CDR3 consists of 15 residues. Per the germline V gene, CDR1 is LNHDA and CDR2 is SQIVND (reference sequence). Between the trimmed V and J ends, which lost 7 bases and 0 bases, there was a span of 13 bases. The CDR3 nucleotides read TGTGCCAGTAATCGAGACGGAATCTCTGGAAACACCATATATTTT. Encoded protein: CASNRDGISGNTIYF.

The chain joins TRBV2 to TRBJ1-6; a possible D gene is TRBD1 (6 bases). Germline V gene sequence: CDR1 SNHLY, CDR2 FYNNEI. V lost 8 bases to trimming and J lost 4 bases, with 12 bases between them. The CDR3 covers 14 residues. CDR3: CASLRDMYNSPLHF. CDR3 sequence (DNA): TGTGCCAGCCTCCGGGACATGTATAATTCACCCCTCCACTTT.

The V gene is TRBV7-9, the J gene TRBJ2-3; D is ambiguous. The CDR3 is 12 amino acids. V dropped 5 bases and J dropped 1 base, with 4 bases sitting between them. Germline CDR1 is SEHNR and CDR2 is FQNEAQ (reference sequence). CDR3 protein: CASSGGTDTQYF. The CDR3 DNA reads TGTGCCAGCAGCGGAGGCACAGATACGCAGTATTTT.

The rearrangement joins TRBV4-2 to TRBJ2-6, with a possible D match to TRBD2 (6 bases). Deletions cut 1 base from V and 2 bases from J, with 12 bases between. This CDR3 contains 17 residues. Germline V lookup: CDR1 LGHNA, CDR2 YNFKEQ. For the CDR3, the DNA is TGTGCCAGCAGCCAAGTCTTTCGGGGGACTGGGGCCAACGTCCTGACTTTC. This translates into CASSQVFRGTGANVLTF.

The chain employs TRBV30 and TRBJ2-2, with 9 bases identical to TRBD1. The J segment lost 2 bases and the V segment lost 1 base, leaving 5 bases of the junction unmatched. The germline V gene has CDR1 GTSNPN and CDR2 SVGIG (reference sequence). The CDR3 runs 16 residues. The CDR3 DNA follows: TGTGCCTGGAGTGAGTGGGGACAGGGCAACACCGGGGAGCTGTTTTTT. It encodes CAWSEWGQGNTGELFF.

This chain connects TRBV7-3 to TRBJ2-3; 7 nucleotides match TRBD2. The CDR3 runs 15 residues. CDR1 is SGHTA, CDR2 FQGTGA, per germline. V shed 5 bases and J 4 bases; nucleotides not matched to a gene: 9. The CDR3 protein is CASSPRGGNADTQYF. The CDR3 coding sequence is TGTGCCAGCAGCCCCCGGGGAGGGAACGCAGATACGCAGTATTTT.

The chain carries TRBV10-3 and TRBJ2-2; D unclear. The CDR3 spans 10 residues. The V and J ends lost 10 bases and 5 bases respectively, with 5 bases between them. Germline V gene lookup returns CDR1 ENHRY and CDR2 SYGVKD. The CDR3 here is CANATGELFF. DNA for the CDR3: TGTGCCAACGCTACCGGGGAGCTGTTTTTT.

The chain has TRBV7-9 and TRBJ2-5; D gene uncertain. The germline V and J ends were trimmed by 1 base and 5 bases, with 14 bases remaining between them. The CDR3 sequence is 15 residues long. Per germline, CDR1 SEHNR and CDR2 FQNEAQ (reference sequence). Written as DNA, the CDR3 is TGTGCCAGCAGCTTAGTAGTCTTTGAGAGGGAGACCCAGTACTTC. Its translation is CASSLVVFERETQYF.

V usage is TRBV28 and J usage is TRBJ1-4; D is unclear. Trimming took 4 bases from V and 8 from J, leaving 5 bases between them. CDR1 and CDR2 from the germline V gene are MDHEN and SYDVKM. CDR3 length: 11 amino acids. This chain's CDR3 is CASSSPEKLFF. The CDR3 bases are TGTGCCAGCAGTTCCCCGGAAAAACTGTTTTTT.

V and J are TRBV11-3 and TRBJ2-7; TRBD2 is a possible D gene (6 bases). The CDR3 is made up of 16 amino acids. Looked up from germline, CDR1 is SGHNT and CDR2 is YENEEA. The ends were cut back, 1 base at V and 2 bases at J, with 15 bases in the middle. The CDR3 DNA reads as TGTGCCAGCAGCTTAGCTAGGCGGGGTAGAACCTACGAGCAGTACTTC. Amino acid sequence: CASSLARRGRTYEQYF.

This clone appeared once. The genes are TRBV7-3 and TRBJ2-7; D possibly corresponds to TRBD1 (6 bases). The CDR3 consists of 15 residues. V was pared by 4 bases and J by 3 bases, with 16 bases between. Germline V gene sequence: CDR1 SGHTA, CDR2 FQGTGA. The CDR3 loop reads CASSSRGGYNYEQYF. The CDR3 bases are TGTGCCAGCAGCTCCCGAGGGGGATATAACTACGAGCAGTACTTC.